This T cell receptor (beta chain) came from a study of T cells in pancreatic ductal adenocarcinoma. Whole-study findings and limits: Tumor samples had fewer productive templates and about 8-fold fewer unique clonotypes than blood. Tumor and blood clonality did not differ significantly, about 0.112 versus 0.072.

Measured with immunoSEQ multiplex PCR; TCRdb has only the in-frame clones, and not every one. Of about 98,000 clones in the sample, over 90% were seen once. The J segment lost 2 bases and the V segment lost 5 bases, leaving 6 bases of the junction unmatched. This CDR3 is built from 15 residues. Germline lookup yields CDR1 MNHEY and CDR2 SMNVEV (reference sequence). As concerns this clone: Its specificity is not known.

Surgery without prior neoadjuvant therapy was the treatment of the selected pancreatic ductal adenocarcinoma patients. Material for sequencing was PBMCs. This sequence originates from a human donor with pancreatic ductal adenocarcinoma. V is TRBV27 and J is TRBJ1-1; TRBD1 matches at 9 bases. The CDR3 DNA reads as TGTGCCAGCAGTCCTGGGACAGGGAGAAACACTGAAGCTTTCTTT. As protein: CASSPGTGRNTEAFF.